The rows below give T cell receptor beta chains drawn from one sample of a study of blood T cell repertoires in COVID-19. The method was immunoSEQ multiplex PCR; TCRdb's version includes in-frame clones alone and lacks a portion of them. Seen here are roughly 150,000 clones, about nine tenths observed once, and the top ten hold 18%. The sequencing input was peripheral blood. Source of these receptors: a man aged 55-75 years with active or convalescent COVID-19. Both conserved end residues are part of each CDR3. Each record gives: V gene, J gene, clone size, D gene, CDR3 protein, CDR3 DNA. A D gene is named only where the DNA matches it firmly. Clone size is stated in some rows and not others, as once, few, many or a class when expanded.

V: TRBV7-7
J: TRBJ2-1
size: .
D: TRBD2
CDR3: CASSPGLAGRGEQFF
DNA: TGTGCCAGCAGCCCGGGACTAGCGGGGAGAGGCGAGCAGTTCTTC

V: TRBV5-5
J: TRBJ2-7
size: .
D: TRBD1
CDR3: CASSLGGPGTGTSYEQYF
DNA: TGTGCCAGCAGCTTGGGGGGTCCCGGGACAGGGACCTCCTACGAGCAGTACTTC

V: TRBV28
J: TRBJ1-6
size: .
D: .
CDR3: CASSLGGNANSPLHF
DNA: TGTGCCAGCAGTTTGGGGGGGAACGCCAATTCACCCCTCCACTTT

V: TRBV2
J: TRBJ1-5
size: .
D: .
CDR3: CASSVRVVLAPYSNQPQHF
DNA: TGTGCCAGCAGTGTCCGGGTCGTGCTAGCGCCTTATAGCAATCAGCCCCAGCATTTT

V: TRBV6-5
J: TRBJ1-5
size: .
D: .
CDR3: CASSPSGLQPQHF
DNA: TGTGCCAGCAGCCCCTCAGGGTTACAGCCCCAGCATTTT

V: TRBV3-1/TRBV3-2
J: TRBJ1-3
size: .
D: TRBD1
CDR3: CASSPFPGQSPGNTIYF
DNA: TGTGCCAGCAGTCCTTTTCCGGGACAGAGTCCTGGAAACACCATATATTTT

V: TRBV19
J: TRBJ2-1
size: once
D: TRBD2
CDR3: CASRRLAGDSYNEQFF
DNA: TGTGCCAGTAGGAGACTAGCGGGAGACTCCTACAATGAGCAGTTCTTC

V: TRBV18
J: TRBJ1-3
size: .
D: TRBD1
CDR3: CASSTNGQAEDGNTIYF
DNA: TGTGCCAGCTCAACAAATGGACAGGCCGAAGATGGAAACACCATATATTTT

V: TRBV10-1
J: TRBJ2-2
size: .
D: TRBD1
CDR3: CASSRDRNTGELFF
DNA: TGCGCCAGCAGTAGGGACAGGAACACCGGGGAGCTGTTTTTT

V: TRBV11-3
J: TRBJ2-2
size: .
D: .
CDR3: CASSLFNSGAGELFF
DNA: TGTGCCAGCAGCTTATTCAACTCGGGGGCCGGGGAGCTGTTTTTT

V: TRBV2
J: TRBJ2-1
size: .
D: TRBD2
CDR3: CASRKGLAGVSYNEQFF
DNA: TGTGCCAGCAGAAAAGGACTAGCGGGAGTATCCTACAATGAGCAGTTCTTC

V: TRBV2
J: TRBJ1-6
size: .
D: TRBD1
CDR3: CASRPDRVRGSYNSPLHF
DNA: TGTGCCAGCAGACCCGACAGGGTTCGGGGCTCCTATAATTCACCCCTCCACTTT

V: TRBV19
J: TRBJ2-7
size: .
D: TRBD1
CDR3: CASSPTGVGEQYF
DNA: TGTGCCAGTAGCCCGACAGGGGTGGGCGAGCAGTACTTC

V: TRBV27
J: TRBJ2-3
size: .
D: TRBD2
CDR3: CASSWGTSGRDTQYF
DNA: TGTGCCAGCAGTTGGGGGACTAGCGGGAGAGATACGCAGTATTTT

V: TRBV12-3/TRBV12-4
J: TRBJ2-4
size: .
D: .
CDR3: CASSLGRSVQYF
DNA: TGTGCCAGCAGTTTAGGCCGGAGCGTTCAGTACTTC

V: TRBV7-9
J: TRBJ1-5
size: .
D: TRBD1
CDR3: CASSPGTGLNSNQPQHF
DNA: TGTGCCAGCAGCCCAGGGACAGGGCTTAATAGCAATCAGCCCCAGCATTTT

V: TRBV7-9
J: TRBJ1-1
size: .
D: .
CDR3: CASSLRGFPKAFF
DNA: TGTGCCAGCAGCTTAAGGGGGTTCCCTAAAGCTTTCTTT

V: TRBV6-6
J: TRBJ2-7
size: .
D: TRBD2
CDR3: CASSYVLAGVHEQYF
DNA: TGTGCCAGCAGTTATGTGCTAGCGGGCGTCCACGAGCAGTACTTC

V: TRBV27
J: TRBJ1-6
size: .
D: TRBD1
CDR3: CASKQGQISYNSPLHF
DNA: TGTGCCAGCAAACAGGGACAGATCTCCTATAATTCACCCCTCCACTTT

V: TRBV24-1
J: TRBJ1-1
size: .
D: TRBD1
CDR3: CATSDKKDRFDTEAFF
DNA: TGTGCCACCAGTGACAAGAAGGACAGGTTTGACACTGAAGCTTTCTTT

V: TRBV5-1
J: TRBJ1-4
size: .
D: .
CDR3: CASSRPGLSNEKLFF
DNA: TGCGCCAGCAGCAGGCCGGGACTGAGTAATGAAAAACTGTTTTTT

V: TRBV5-5
J: TRBJ2-5
size: .
D: .
CDR3: CASSLGGGETQYF
DNA: TGTGCCAGCAGCTTGGGAGGGGGTGAGACCCAGTACTTC

V: TRBV4-2
J: TRBJ2-2
size: .
D: .
CDR3: CASSQAPPGTGELFF
DNA: TGTGCCAGCAGCCAAGCCCCACCCGGGACCGGGGAGCTGTTTTTT

V: TRBV15
J: TRBJ1-1
size: .
D: TRBD1
CDR3: CATLPGQVNTEAFF
DNA: TGTGCCACCTTACCGGGACAGGTGAACACTGAAGCTTTCTTT

V: TRBV28
J: TRBJ1-1
size: .
D: .
CDR3: CASSSPGGRGNTEAFF
DNA: TGTGCCAGCAGTTCTCCCGGGGGTAGGGGGAACACTGAAGCTTTCTTT

V: TRBV6-5
J: TRBJ2-5
size: .
D: TRBD1
CDR3: CASSSAGQGKETQYF
DNA: TGTGCCAGCAGTAGCGCGGGACAGGGGAAGGAGACCCAGTACTTC

V: TRBV28
J: TRBJ1-6
size: .
D: .
CDR3: CASSGLNNSPLHF
DNA: TGTGCCAGCAGCGGACTGAATAATTCACCCCTCCACTTT

V: TRBV6-5
J: TRBJ2-3
size: once
D: TRBD2
CDR3: CASSYNSGSGPDTQYF
DNA: TGTGCCAGCAGTTACAATAGCGGGAGTGGCCCAGATACGCAGTATTTT

V: TRBV5-8
J: TRBJ2-5
size: .
D: .
CDR3: CASSFGTNQETQYF
DNA: TGTGCCAGCAGCTTCGGGACAAACCAAGAGACCCAGTACTTC

V: TRBV19
J: TRBJ1-2
size: .
D: TRBD1
CDR3: CASSPPTGTGGSYTF
DNA: TGTGCCAGTAGTCCACCGACCGGGACAGGGGGATCCTACACCTTC

V: TRBV30
J: TRBJ1-3
size: .
D: .
CDR3: CAWKGSGNTIYF
DNA: TGTGCCTGGAAGGGGTCTGGAAACACCATATATTTT

V: TRBV18
J: TRBJ1-1
size: once
D: .
CDR3: CASSPRAGGDSRTEAFF
DNA: TGTGCCAGCTCACCGCGGGCGGGGGGCGATTCGCGGACTGAAGCTTTCTTT

V: TRBV6-5
J: TRBJ1-3
size: .
D: .
CDR3: CASSYAVTGNTIYF
DNA: TGTGCCAGCAGTTACGCAGTAACTGGAAACACCATATATTTT